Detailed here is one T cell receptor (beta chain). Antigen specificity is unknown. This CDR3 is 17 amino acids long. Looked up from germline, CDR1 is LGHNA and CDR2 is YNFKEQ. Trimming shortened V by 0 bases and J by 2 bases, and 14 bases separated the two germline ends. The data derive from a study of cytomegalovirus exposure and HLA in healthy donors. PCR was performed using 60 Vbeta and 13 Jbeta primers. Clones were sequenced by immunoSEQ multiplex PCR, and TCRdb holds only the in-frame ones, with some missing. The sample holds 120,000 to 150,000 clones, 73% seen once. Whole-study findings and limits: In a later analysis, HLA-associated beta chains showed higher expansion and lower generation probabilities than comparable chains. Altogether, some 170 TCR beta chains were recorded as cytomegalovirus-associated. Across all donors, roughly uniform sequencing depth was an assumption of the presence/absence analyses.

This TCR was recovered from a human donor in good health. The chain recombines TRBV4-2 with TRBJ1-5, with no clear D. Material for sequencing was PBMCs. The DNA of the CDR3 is TGTGCCAGCAGCCAAGAATTCGACTTCGGCGGCAATCAGCCCCAGCATTTT. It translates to CASSQEFDFGGNQPQHF.